These 32 T cell receptor beta chains came from one sample sequenced in a study of blood T cell repertoires in COVID-19. Profiling relied on immunoSEQ multiplex PCR, and the TCRdb table lists in-frame clones only, not all of them. The repertoire consists of some 100,000 clones, with roughly 92% occurring once and the leading ten covering 4.5% to 6%. Sequenced input: peripheral blood. These receptors were collected from a man aged 45-65 years with active COVID-19.

The chain is built from TRBV11-2 and TRBJ2-2; 9 bases line up with TRBD2. Germline assignment: CDR1 SGHAT and CDR2 FQNNGV. The CDR3 is 15 residues long. V lost 2 bases and J lost 6; bases outside the gene matches: 4. CDR3 in DNA: TGTGCCAGCAGCTTAACTAGCGGGCTTCCCGGGGAGCTGTTTTTT. Amino acid sequence: CASSLTSGLPGELFF.

The chain employs TRBV5-1 and TRBJ2-6; TRBD2 matches 10 bases. The CDR3 contains 17 residues. V lost 3 bases and J lost 1; bases outside the gene matches: 4. In germline, CDR1 is SGHRS, CDR2 YFSETQ. The CDR3 nucleotides are TGCGCCAGCAGCTCTTCTAGCGGGAGTTCTGGGGCCAACGTCCTGACTTTC. Protein product: CASSSSSGSSGANVLTF. The entire variable domain, with the rest obtained from reference TRBV5-1 and TRBJ2-6, is as follows: KAGVTQTPRYLIKTRGQQVTLSCSPISGHRSVSWYQQTPGQGLQFLFEYFSETQRNKGNFPGRFSGRQFSNSRSEMNVSTLELGDSALYLCASSSSSGSSGANVLTFGAGSRLTVL.

The V and J genes are TRBV19 and TRBJ2-1; possible D gene TRBD2, 7 bases. Trimming left V 5 bases short and J 6 bases short, with 17 bases between. CDR1 is LNHDA and CDR2 is SQIVND in the germline V gene (reference sequence). The length of the CDR3 is 15 residues. This CDR3 reads CASSGGWGLTNEQFF. In DNA, the CDR3 is TGTGCCAGTAGTGGGGGCTGGGGACTAACCAATGAGCAGTTCTTC.

The chain carries TRBV10-1 and TRBJ2-2, with TRBD1 as a possible D gene (5 bases). V was cut by 3 bases and J by 1 base, with 9 bases left in between. The CDR3 loop spans 15 amino acids. Germline CDR1 reads WNHNN; CDR2 reads SYGVQD (reference sequence). CDR3 in amino acids: CASSDRTRNTGELFF. CDR3 DNA sequence: TGCGCCAGCAGTGATCGGACAAGGAACACCGGGGAGCTGTTTTTT.

A single count supports this clone. DNA of the CDR3: TGTGCCAGCAGCGCCTCCGGGACAAAAGAGACCCAGTACTTC. It codes for CASSASGTKETQYF. The V call is TRBV9, the J call TRBJ2-5; tentatively, D is TRBD1 (6 bases). V was pared by 3 bases and J by 3 bases, with 12 bases between. The CDR3 extends over 14 amino acids. Germline V gives CDR1 SGDLS, CDR2 YYNGEE. The complete variable domain, with remaining parts taken from reference TRBV9 and TRBJ2-5, reads DSGVTQTPKHLITATGQRVTLRCSPRSGDLSVYWYQQSLDQGLQFLIQYYNGEERAKGNILERFSAQQFPDLHSELNLSSLELGDSALYFCASSASGTKETQYFGPGTRLLVL.

V is TRBV7-2 and J is TRBJ2-7, with TRBD2 matching 9 bases. The CDR3 contains 17 residues. The germline gives CDR1 SGHTA, CDR2 FQGNSA. Trimming cost V 0 bases and J 2 bases; bases outside gene matches: 8. As DNA, the CDR3 is TGTGCCAGCAGCTTAGCTAGCGGGAGCGTGAACGCCTACGAGCAGTACTTC. Protein sequence: CASSLASGSVNAYEQYF. The full variable domain, its missing parts supplied by reference TRBV7-2 and TRBJ2-7, is GAGVSQSPSNKVTEKGKDVELRCDPISGHTALYWYRQSLGQGLEFLIYFQGNSAPDKSGLPSDRFSAERTGGSVSTLTIQRTQQEDSAVYLCASSLASGSVNAYEQYFGPGTRLTVT.

The chain recombines TRBV4-1 with TRBJ2-1; 7 nucleotides match TRBD2. Germline CDR1 is MGHRA and CDR2 is YSYEKL. Unmatched junction bases numbered 9, after V lost 6 bases and J lost 7 bases. The CDR3 covers 14 residues. CDR3 coding DNA: TGCGCCAGCAGAGTCATCGGGGGGAGAAATGAGCAGTTCTTC. Amino acids: CASRVIGGRNEQFF.

The V and J genes are TRBV19 and TRBJ2-1; TRBD2 agrees at 7 bases. There are 14 residues in the CDR3. CDR1 is LNHDA, CDR2 SQIVND, per germline (reference sequence). With 5 bases clipped from V and 3 bases from J, the junction kept 4 bases outside the gene matches. The DNA of the CDR3 is TGTGCCAGTAGTGGGAGGGACTACTACAATGAGCAGTTCTTC. Translation gives CASSGRDYYNEQFF.

The V and J genes are TRBV6-1 and TRBJ1-1, with D possibly TRBD1 on 6 matching bases. The germline gives CDR1 MNHNS, CDR2 SASEGT. The V end lost 3 bases, the J end lost 1 base, and 12 bases lay between the germline ends. The CDR3 spans 15 residues. The DNA of the CDR3 is TGTGCCAGCAGTGACCCGCCAGGGGCGAACACTGAAGCTTTCTTT. Translated, it gives CASSDPPGANTEAFF.

The CDR3 DNA reads TGCGCCAGCAGCTTTCGACAGGGATTGGTTGGGACTGAAGCTTTCTTT. Translation: CASSFRQGLVGTEAFF. The chain couples TRBV5-1 to TRBJ1-1, with TRBD1 matching over 7 bases. V shed 2 bases, J shed 5 bases, and the junction held 12 bases outside the gene matches. The CDR3 contains 16 residues. The germline V gene encodes CDR1 SGHRS and CDR2 YFSETQ. Using reference TRBV5-1 and TRBJ1-1 for the parts outside the CDR3, the full variable domain is KAGVTQTPRYLIKTRGQQVTLSCSPISGHRSVSWYQQTPGQGLQFLFEYFSETQRNKGNFPGRFSGRQFSNSRSEMNVSTLELGDSALYLCASSFRQGLVGTEAFFGQGTRLTVV.

The gene calls are TRBV4-1 and TRBJ1-1; TRBD1 agrees at 7 bases. V shed 5 bases and J 7 bases; nucleotides not matched to a gene: 4. Germline V gene lookup returns CDR1 MGHRA and CDR2 YSYEKL. This CDR3 is 12 amino acids long. The DNA of the CDR3 is TGCGCCAGCAGCAAGCGGACAGGTGAAGCTTTCTTT. Residues: CASSKRTGEAFF.

The chain couples TRBV9 to TRBJ1-2; D unclear. Germline values: CDR1 SGDLS, CDR2 YYNGEE. V was shortened by 3 bases and J by 0 bases, with 18 bases between the two germline ends. This CDR3 region has 17 residues. The CDR3: CASSAHDRESANYGYTF. CDR3 bases: TGTGCCAGCAGCGCTCACGACCGGGAGTCTGCTAACTATGGCTACACCTTC.

The chain uses TRBV5-1 and TRBJ2-6; TRBD1 aligns across 9 bases. V lost 0 bases to trimming and J lost 0 bases; unmatched junction nucleotides: 13. This CDR3 has 21 amino acids. CDR1 and CDR2 (germline): SGHRS, YFSETQ. The CDR3: CASSLAGPGQGMVSGANVLTF. For the CDR3, the DNA is TGCGCCAGCAGCTTGGCCGGCCCGGGACAGGGAATGGTCTCTGGGGCCAACGTCCTGACTTTC.

The chain combines TRBV11-2 with TRBJ2-1; unclear D gene. CDR1 is SGHAT, CDR2 FQNNGV, per germline. CDR3 length: 16 amino acids. V lost 5 bases and J lost 0, with 14 bases in between. CDR3 nucleotide sequence: TGTGCCAGCAGCGGTCGAGCGCGCGACTCCTACAATGAGCAGTTCTTC. Translated, it gives CASSGRARDSYNEQFF.

The rearrangement uses TRBV28 and TRBJ1-1; D ambiguous. The V gene's germline CDR1 is MDHEN and CDR2 SYDVKM. V lost 3 bases, J lost 0 bases, and 14 bases lay in between. The length of the CDR3 is 16 residues. In DNA form, the CDR3 reads TGTGCCAGCAGTTTTCACCCCGCAGTAATGAACACTGAAGCTTTCTTT. Translation: CASSFHPAVMNTEAFF.

A single count supports this clone. The chain has TRBV5-6 and TRBJ2-1, with D uncertain. The V and J ends lost 1 base and 10 bases respectively, with 18 bases between them. Looked up from germline, CDR1 is SGHDT and CDR2 is YYEEEE. This CDR3 spans 15 amino acids. In DNA form, the CDR3 reads TGTGCCAGCAGCTTGCGGTTATCAGCGCCACGGGAGCAGTTCTTC. Translation: CASSLRLSAPREQFF.

The gene calls are TRBV4-2 and TRBJ1-3, with TRBD1 matching over 7 bases. V shed 3 bases and J 2 bases; nucleotides not matched to a gene: 16. The CDR3 extends over 19 amino acids. Germline loops: CDR1 LGHNA, CDR2 YNFKEQ. The CDR3 DNA reads as TGTGCCAGCAGCCACGTGGGGACAGATCAGCTTGAGGCTGGAAACACCATATATTTT. Translation gives CASSHVGTDQLEAGNTIYF.

J is TRBJ2-3 and V is TRBV24-1; 9 bases fit TRBD2. This CDR3 is built from 15 residues. V trimming: 5 bases; J trimming: 1 base; junction bases outside the gene matches: 3. The germline CDR1 and CDR2 sequences are KGHDR and SFDVKD. The CDR3 DNA reads as TGTGCCACCAGTGGGGAGCGGGAGGGCACAGATACGCAGTATTTT. Translating gives CATSGEREGTDTQYF.

V is TRBV30 and J is TRBJ1-5; a weak D match, TRBD1 (6 bases). Germline assignment: CDR1 GTSNPN and CDR2 SVGIG (reference sequence). There are 12 residues in the CDR3. Trimming took 3 bases from V and 9 from J, leaving 12 bases between them. The CDR3 DNA follows: TGTGCCTGGAGGGAATCGACAGGGCCCCAGCATTTT. Protein product: CAWRESTGPQHF.

CDR3 bases: TGTGCCAGCAGCTTACTGGGGACTAGCGGTATCAATGAGCAGTTCTTC. Translated: CASSLLGTSGINEQFF. The chain is built from TRBV7-3 and TRBJ2-1; the match to TRBD2 covers 11 bases. Germline V CDR1 and CDR2: SGHTA, FQGTGA. CDR3 size: 16 residues. Germline trimming cut 2 bases from V and 6 bases from J; bases unmatched to any gene: 6.

The rearrangement uses TRBV30 and TRBJ1-1, with 7 bases identical to TRBD1. The germline V gene encodes CDR1 GTSNPN and CDR2 SVGIG (reference sequence). There are 16 residues in the CDR3. V was pared by 4 bases and J by 5 bases, with 16 bases of the junction left unmatched. The CDR3 protein is CAWKGLKGGGETEAFF. For the CDR3, the DNA is TGTGCCTGGAAGGGGTTAAAAGGAGGGGGCGAAACTGAAGCTTTCTTT.

This sequence joins TRBV15 and TRBJ1-5; weak D call: TRBD1 (6 bases). The V end was cut by 3 bases, the J end by 4 bases, with 25 bases between. CDR1 is LNHNV, CDR2 YYDKDF, per germline (reference sequence). There are 19 residues in the CDR3. The CDR3 spells CATSRGVPTPTGPNQPQHF. In DNA, the CDR3 is TGTGCCACCAGCAGGGGTGTCCCAACCCCGACAGGACCTAATCAGCCCCAGCATTTT.

The CDR3 coding sequence is TGTGCCAGCAGTTTAATCACAGGGGGTAGGGCGGCTTTCTTT. Its translation: CASSLITGGRAAFF. The chain uses TRBV28 and TRBJ1-1; TRBD1 aligns across 8 bases. The trim removed 2 bases at V and 11 bases at J, leaving 10 bases unmatched. Germline-derived CDR1 and CDR2 are MDHEN and SYDVKM. The CDR3 extends over 14 amino acids.

This chain joins TRBV5-4 and TRBJ2-7; maybe TRBD2 (5 bases). The ends were cut back, 0 bases at V and 0 bases at J, with 10 bases in the middle. The germline V gene has CDR1 SGHNT and CDR2 YYREEE (reference sequence). This CDR3 spans 15 amino acids. CDR3 nucleotides: TGTGCCAGCAGCTTGGTCGGGAAAAGCTCCTACGAGCAGTACTTC. Translation gives CASSLVGKSSYEQYF.

This clone showed up just a few times. The chain couples TRBV19 to TRBJ1-5, with TRBD1 matching 9 bases. The CDR3 spans 13 residues. After removal of 8 bases from V and 7 bases from J, the junction contained 6 bases not matched to a gene. Germline V gene sequence: CDR1 LNHDA, CDR2 SQIVND (reference sequence). As DNA, the CDR3 is TGTGCCAGTGGCGGGACAGGGAACCAGCCCCAGCATTTT. It codes for CASGGTGNQPQHF.

The J gene is TRBJ1-1, the V gene TRBV12-1. TRBV12-1 is a pseudogene locus. This CDR3 has 11 amino acids. The CDR3 region has the DNA TGCGGAGGAGGGACGAACACTGAAGCTTTCTTT. This codes for CGGGTNTEAFF.

The chain recombines TRBV3-1 (or the pseudogene TRBV3-2) with TRBJ2-7; a weak D match, TRBD2 (5 bases). The CDR3 is made up of 14 amino acids. Germline CDR1 reads LGHDT; CDR2 reads YNNKEL (reference sequence). Trimming pared 5 bases from V and 1 base from J, leaving 12 bases between. The CDR3: CASSKNRGSYEQYF. The CDR3 DNA is TGTGCCAGCAGCAAGAACCGGGGTTCCTACGAGCAGTACTTC.

The chain links TRBV5-1 to TRBJ1-4, with D uncertain. Germline-derived CDR1 and CDR2 are SGHRS and YFSETQ. CDR3 size: 15 residues. The V and J ends lost 4 bases and 0 bases respectively, with 10 bases between them. The CDR3 spells CASSADYATNEKLFF. CDR3 nucleotides: TGCGCCAGCAGCGCCGACTATGCAACTAATGAAAAACTGTTTTTT.

The chain uses TRBV25-1 and TRBJ2-1, with D unresolved. Trimming removed 2 bases at V and 6 bases at J, with 14 bases between. The germline gives CDR1 MGHDK, CDR2 SYGVNS. This CDR3 is 15 amino acids long. CDR3 amino acids: CASSEIRTPGNEQFF. DNA for the CDR3: TGTGCCAGCAGTGAAATTCGTACGCCGGGCAATGAGCAGTTCTTC.

CDR3 nucleotide sequence: TGCGCCAGCACAGGGGGGCGGGAGCAGTACTTC. It is translated as CASTGGREQYF. This chain links TRBV23-1 with TRBJ2-7; a possible D gene is TRBD1 (7 bases). TRBV23-1 is an ORF for which the function is uncertain. V shed 7 bases and J shed 7 bases, with 11 bases lying between them. This CDR3 is built from 11 residues.

Within the sample, this clone is medium-sized (0.01 to 0.1%). The genes are TRBV4-1 and TRBJ2-1, with TRBD2 matching over 11 bases. This CDR3 comprises 15 residues. V gave up 4 bases and J gave up 6 bases; unmatched junction bases: 5. In germline, CDR1 is MGHRA, CDR2 YSYEKL. The CDR3 loop reads CASSLTSGSFNEQFF. Written as DNA, the CDR3 is TGCGCCAGCAGCCTCACTAGCGGGAGTTTCAATGAGCAGTTCTTC.

This chain uses TRBV3-1 (or the pseudogene TRBV3-2) with TRBJ2-5, with a tentative D call TRBD2 (6 bases). The CDR3 extends over 15 amino acids. V lost 5 bases and J lost 5, with 18 bases in between. CDR1 is LGHDT, CDR2 YNNKEL, per germline (reference sequence). CDR3 coding DNA: TGTGCCAGCAGCTTAGCGGTGTTCCCGGGGGAGACCCAGTACTTC. It yields the protein CASSLAVFPGETQYF.